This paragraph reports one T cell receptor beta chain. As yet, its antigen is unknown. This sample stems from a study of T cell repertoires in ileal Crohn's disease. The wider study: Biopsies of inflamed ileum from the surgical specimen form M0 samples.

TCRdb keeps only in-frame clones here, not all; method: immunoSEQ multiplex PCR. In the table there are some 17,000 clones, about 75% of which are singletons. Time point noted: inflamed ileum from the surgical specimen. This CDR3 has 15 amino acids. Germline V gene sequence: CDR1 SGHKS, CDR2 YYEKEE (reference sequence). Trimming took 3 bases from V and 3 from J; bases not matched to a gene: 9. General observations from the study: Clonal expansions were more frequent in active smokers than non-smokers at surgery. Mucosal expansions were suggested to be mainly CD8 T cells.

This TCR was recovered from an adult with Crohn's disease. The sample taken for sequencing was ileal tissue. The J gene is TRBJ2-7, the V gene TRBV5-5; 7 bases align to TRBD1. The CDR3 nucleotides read TGTGCCAGCAGCTGGGGACAGATGGAGTTCTACGAGCAGTACTTC. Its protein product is CASSWGQMEFYEQYF.